A single T cell receptor beta chain is shown here with its context. The antigen is unknown. This record comes from a study of a mutant IDH1 vaccine in newly diagnosed glioma. TCRdb's copy holds only in-frame clones and misses some; the assay was immunoSEQ multiplex PCR. The table lists roughly 28,000 clones, 89% of them singletons. V lost 4 bases and J 1 base, leaving 11 bases between the germline ends. The CDR3 totals 14 residues. Germline values: CDR1 SGHRS, CDR2 YFSETQ. The study, taken as a whole, reports: Changes to the top peripheral T cell clonotypes appeared unrelated to pseudoprogression.

Stated time point: week 5, during vaccination. Each vaccine dose was 300 ug of mutant IDH1 20-mer peptide, with topical imiquimod. The clonotype originates from a man in his late teens or twenties with glioma. The V call is TRBV5-1, the J call TRBJ1-1; tentatively, D is TRBD1 (5 bases). The starting material was PBMCs, obtained from a glioma patient whose treatment included an IDH1 peptide vaccine. This CDR3 is CASSQGTGNTEAFF. Written as DNA, the CDR3 is TGCGCCAGCAGCCAAGGGACGGGGAACACTGAAGCTTTCTTT.